This TCR beta chain was identified during a study of breast tumors, draining lymph nodes, adjacent tissues. Findings of the study overall: The data were judged consistent with most tumor T cells coming from lymph node and expanding in tumor. Tumor TCR diversity was below lymph nodes but above nontumor tissue. Data only fit, rather than demonstrated, lymph node origin of most tumor T cells.

Samples came from axillary lymph nodes draining the breast cancer. Germline V CDR1 and CDR2: SEHNR, FQNEAQ (reference sequence). V lost 1 base and J lost 4, with 10 bases in between. CDR3 length: 14 residues. TCRdb re-analysed the multiplex PCR reads in MiXCR, keeping a single row per CDR3 protein. The sample has 150,000 to 200,000 distinct CDR3 sequences, 30% to 35% seen once; the top ten hold approximately 4.2%. This clonotype was picked up a small number of times. Its antigen is still unknown. V usage is TRBV7-9 and J usage is TRBJ1-1; D is possibly TRBD1 (5 bases). This clonotype was sampled from a female donor with breast cancer. Some clones in this sample may be carry-over from other donors' samples. The sequenced sample was axillary lymph node tissue. CDR3 in amino acids: CASSLGGGSTEAFF. In nucleotides, the CDR3 is TGTGCCAGCAGCTTAGGGGGGGGATCCACTGAAGCTTTCTTT. Variable domain in full (rest from reference TRBV7-9 and TRBJ1-1): DTGVSQNPRHKITKRGQNVTFRCDPISEHNRLYWYRQTLGQGPEFLTYFQNEAQLEKSRLLSDRFSAERPKGSFSTLEIQRTEQGDSAMYLCASSLGGGSTEAFFGQGTRLTVV.